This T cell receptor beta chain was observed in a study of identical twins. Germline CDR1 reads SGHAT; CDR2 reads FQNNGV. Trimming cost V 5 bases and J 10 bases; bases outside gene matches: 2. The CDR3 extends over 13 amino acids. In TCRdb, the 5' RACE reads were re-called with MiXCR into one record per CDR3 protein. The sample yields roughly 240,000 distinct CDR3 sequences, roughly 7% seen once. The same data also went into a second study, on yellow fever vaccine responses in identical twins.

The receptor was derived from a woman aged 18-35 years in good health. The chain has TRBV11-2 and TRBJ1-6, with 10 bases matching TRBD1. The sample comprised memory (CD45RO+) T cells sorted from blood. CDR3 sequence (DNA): TGTGCCAGCAGCGAGGACAGGGGGTCACCCCTCCACTTT. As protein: CASSEDRGSPLHF.